Below are 32 T cell receptor beta chains sequenced from a single sample in a study of T-cell reconstitution after alpha-beta-depleted transplantation in children. Unique molecular identifiers were built into the TCRbeta library. TCRdb used MiXCR to reprocess the PCR reads, holding one entry per CDR3 protein. The sample has about 200,000 distinct CDR3 sequences, just over 14% seen once; the top ten hold less than 15%. Here the sequenced sample was PBMCs from the stem cell graft donor, taken from the stem cell graft. The receptors come from a human donor who donated a stem cell graft to a child with acute lymphoblastic leukemia.

This clonotype was observed at least ten times. This chain connects TRBV7-2 to TRBJ2-1; D is unclear. CDR3 size: 14 residues. V lost 9 bases and J 5 bases, leaving 17 bases between the germline ends. Looked up from germline, CDR1 is SGHTA and CDR2 is FQGNSA. CDR3 sequence: CARLMGLLHNEQFF. The CDR3, as DNA: TGTGCCAGACTAATGGGCCTACTACACAATGAGCAGTTCTTC.

This clonotype was observed many times. This chain links TRBV7-2 with TRBJ2-1, with a possible D match to TRBD2 (5 bases). Germline lookup yields CDR1 SGHTA and CDR2 FQGNSA. V lost 5 bases to trimming and J lost 10 bases, with 27 bases between them. The CDR3 is 17 residues long. CDR3 protein: CASSPQGLLALRVEQFF. The CDR3 DNA reads TGTGCCAGCAGCCCCCAAGGCCTATTAGCGTTGAGGGTGGAGCAGTTCTTC.

This clonotype was observed at least ten times. The chain uses TRBV25-1 and TRBJ2-2, with 8 bases lining up with TRBD1. CDR3 length equals 14 residues. CDR1 and CDR2 from the germline V gene are MGHDK and SYGVNS. With 1 base clipped from V and 6 bases from J, the junction kept 1 base outside the gene matches. In DNA form, the CDR3 reads TGTGCCAGCAGTGAATGGACAGGGCCCGGGGAGCTGTTTTTT. This codes for CASSEWTGPGELFF.

This clonotype has only one observation. V usage is TRBV11-2 and J usage is TRBJ2-5; D perhaps matches TRBD2 (6 bases). V dropped 0 bases and J dropped 5 bases, with 10 bases sitting between them. The CDR3 loop spans 14 amino acids. The germline CDR1 and CDR2 sequences are SGHAT and FQNNGV. The CDR3 loop reads CASSLDAGWETQYF. CDR3 nucleotides: TGTGCCAGCAGCTTAGACGCGGGATGGGAGACCCAGTACTTC.

In this sample, this clonotype turned up many times. The chain employs TRBV7-8 and TRBJ2-2, with 7 nucleotides matching TRBD1. J gave up 4 bases and V 5 bases, and 4 bases lay outside the gene matches. The CDR3 covers 14 residues. CDR1 is SGHVS, CDR2 FQNEAQ, per germline. DNA of the CDR3: TGTGCCAGCAGCCATACAGGGGCCACCGGGGAGCTGTTTTTT. Protein product: CASSHTGATGELFF. Looking up the rest from reference TRBV7-8 and TRBJ2-2 gives the full variable domain: GAGVSQSPRYKVAKRGQDVALRCDPISGHVSLFWYQQALGQGPEFLTYFQNEAQLDKSGLPSDRFFAERPEGSVSTLKIQRTQQEDSAVYLCASSHTGATGELFFGEGSRLTVL.

This clonotype has only one observation. This may stem from a read error, because a much larger clone lies one nucleotide away. The rearrangement links TRBV29-1 to TRBJ1-1; D uncertain. Per the germline V gene, CDR1 is SQVTM and CDR2 is ANQGSEA. The CDR3 is 13 residues long. As DNA, the CDR3 is TGCACCGTTGGGTTCGGGGTGAACACTGAAGCTTTCTTT. As protein: CTVGFGVNTEAFF.

This clonotype showed up many times. The rearrangement uses TRBV12-3 or TRBV12-4 and TRBJ1-1; perhaps TRBD1 as D (5 bases). CDR3 length: 14 amino acids. V was shortened by 7 bases and J by 8 bases, with 20 bases between the two germline ends. The CDR3 sequence is CASIKTGTAAEAFF. CDR3 DNA sequence: TGTGCCAGCATCAAAACTGGGACCGCCGCCGAAGCTTTCTTT.

This clonotype showed up many times. The CDR3 nucleotides read TGTGCCAGCAGCTTAGTTAGCGGGAGGGCCTCTGGCGGGGAGCTGTTTTTT. Translated, it gives CASSLVSGRASGGELFF. The rearrangement links TRBV7-2 to TRBJ2-2; 11 positions agree with TRBD2. After removal of 1 base from V and 7 bases from J, the junction contained 8 bases not matched to a gene. Germline V lookup: CDR1 SGHTA, CDR2 FQGNSA. The CDR3 has 17 amino acids.

This clonotype was detected many times. J is TRBJ1-1 and V is TRBV12-3 or TRBV12-4; 8 bases are a match to TRBD1. This CDR3 has 16 amino acids. After removal of 4 bases from V and 5 bases from J, the junction contained 12 bases not matched to a gene. The CDR3 DNA follows: TGTGCCAGCAGTTCCATCCAGGGGGCGGTTAAGACTGAAGCTTTCTTT. This gives the protein CASSSIQGAVKTEAFF.

Many counts were recorded for this clonotype. The V and J genes are TRBV5-1 and TRBJ2-3, with 8 bases fitting TRBD2. The junction had 8 bases not matched to a gene; V was cut back by 6 bases and J by 5 bases. Germline CDR1 is SGHRS and CDR2 is YFSETQ. The CDR3 runs 14 residues. The CDR3, as DNA: TGCGCCAGCATGACAGCGGGAGTTGGAGATACGCAGTATTTT. As protein: CASMTAGVGDTQYF.

The chain couples TRBV12-3 or TRBV12-4 to TRBJ2-3; D is uncertain. Trimming took 7 bases from V and 3 from J, leaving 14 bases between them. This CDR3 has 14 amino acids. CDR3 sequence: CASTPGQRTDTQYF. CDR3 in DNA: TGTGCCAGCACCCCGGGCCAAAGGACAGATACGCAGTATTTT.

The chain employs TRBV5-1 and TRBJ1-5; D may be TRBD1 (5 bases). This CDR3 contains 15 residues. Trimming removed 2 bases from V and 2 bases from J, with 11 bases in between. Germline CDR1 reads SGHRS; CDR2 reads YFSETQ. The CDR3 sequence is CASSFSGDRNQPQHF. The CDR3 DNA follows: TGCGCCAGCAGCTTCTCTGGGGACCGCAATCAGCCCCAGCATTTT.

This clonotype showed up many times. The rearrangement uses TRBV5-1 and TRBJ2-1; the D is unclear. Germline V gives CDR1 SGHRS, CDR2 YFSETQ. This CDR3 is built from 12 residues. Between the trimmed V and J ends, which lost 0 bases and 12 bases, there was a span of 10 bases. The CDR3 reads CASSLGPNGQFF. In DNA, the CDR3 is TGCGCCAGCAGCTTGGGGCCTAACGGGCAGTTCTTC.

This clonotype was seen many times. The rearrangement links TRBV5-4 to TRBJ2-2; TRBD2 matches 11 bases. The CDR3 covers 16 residues. Germline assignment: CDR1 SGHNT and CDR2 YYREEE (reference sequence). The junction had 3 bases not matched to a gene; V was cut back by 4 bases and J by 1 base. Here the CDR3 DNA reads TGTGCCAGCAGCCCTAGCGGGAGGCGGAACACCGGGGAGCTGTTTTTT. Its translation: CASSPSGRRNTGELFF.

This clonotype was detected ten times or more. V gene TRBV20-1 combines with J gene TRBJ2-7, with TRBD1 matching 10 bases. V shed 4 bases, J shed 4 bases, and the junction held 4 bases outside the gene matches. This CDR3 has 13 amino acids. Per the germline V gene, CDR1 is DFQATT and CDR2 is SNEGSKA (reference sequence). The CDR3 loop reads CSATRTGGYEQYF. The DNA of the CDR3 is TGCAGTGCTACCAGGACAGGGGGATACGAGCAGTACTTC.

The table lists this clonotype with many counts. The chain uses TRBV12-3 or TRBV12-4 and TRBJ2-3; 11 bases map to TRBD2. The CDR3 runs to 20 residues. V dropped 2 bases and J dropped 1; count of bases not matched to a gene: 14. The CDR3 spells CASSLPRRGILAGGTDTQYF. The CDR3 coding sequence is TGTGCCAGCAGTTTACCACGCCGGGGGATACTAGCGGGAGGCACAGATACGCAGTATTTT.

The CDR3 nucleotides are TGTGCCAGCATTTCCAAACTAGCCCCCCCTAACGAGTTCTTC. Its protein product is CASISKLAPPNEFF. The chain has TRBV2 and TRBJ2-1, with a possible D match to TRBD2 (6 bases). The V end lost 7 bases, the J end lost 14 bases, and 24 bases lay between the germline ends. This CDR3 spans 14 amino acids. Germline V gene lookup returns CDR1 SNHLY and CDR2 FYNNEI.

The chain joins TRBV6-5 to TRBJ1-5; D remains unclear. Germline V lookup: CDR1 MNHEY, CDR2 SVGAGI. V was pared by 0 bases and J by 6 bases, with 6 bases between. The CDR3 contains 13 residues. For the CDR3, the DNA is TGTGCCAGCAGTTACTCGAAGAGTCAGCCCCAGCATTTT. It is translated as CASSYSKSQPQHF.

Concerning this clonotype: A much larger clone sits a single nucleotide away, making a read error possible. This chain links TRBV20-1 with TRBJ2-1; D possibly corresponds to TRBD2 (6 bases). V dropped 0 bases and J dropped 13 bases, with 19 bases sitting between them. The germline V gene encodes CDR1 DFQATT and CDR2 SNEGSKA (reference sequence). The CDR3 sequence is 14 residues long. DNA for the CDR3: TGCAGTGCTAGAGATAGAAGGACTACCGTTCGACAGTTCTTC. This encodes CSARDRRTTVRQFF.

As regards this clonotype: This may be a read error: a much more frequent sequence differs by one nucleotide. J is TRBJ1-1 and V is TRBV10-3; perhaps TRBD1 as D (6 bases). Germline lookup yields CDR1 ENHRY and CDR2 SYGVKD. The CDR3 is made up of 12 amino acids. Trimming took off 6 bases at V and 8 bases at J, with 13 bases between the two ends. The CDR3 region has the DNA TGTGCCATCAGGGGGGGGCCGAACGAAGCTTTCTTT. It translates to CAIRGGPNEAFF.

This clonotype was counted many times. This chain connects TRBV12-3 or TRBV12-4 to TRBJ1-2; no definite D call. CDR3 length: 16 residues. Trimming took off 0 bases at V and 3 bases at J, with 14 bases between the two ends. CDR3: CASSLAHFEVYYGYTF. The CDR3 DNA follows: TGTGCCAGCAGTTTAGCCCACTTTGAGGTCTACTATGGCTACACCTTC.

In its sample, this clonotype was seen many times. The chain employs TRBV20-1 and TRBJ2-7; TRBD1 might be the D (6 bases). This CDR3 has 13 residues. V lost 6 bases to trimming and J lost 5 bases, with 17 bases between them. Germline-derived CDR1 and CDR2 are DFQATT and SNEGSKA (reference sequence). CDR3 bases: TGCAGTGCCCTTGGGACAACCTCGGACGAGCAGTACTTC. Translating gives CSALGTTSDEQYF.

This clonotype was observed many times. The V and J genes are TRBV12-3 or TRBV12-4 and TRBJ1-2; D possibly corresponds to TRBD1 (6 bases). This CDR3 comprises 13 residues. Trimming removed 8 bases at V and 3 bases at J, with 13 bases between. CDR3 bases: TGTGCCAGCCGCGTAGGGGGGTACTATGGCTACACCTTC. It yields the protein CASRVGGYYGYTF.

This clonotype was recorded many times. The chain has TRBV29-1 and TRBJ1-1; TRBD1 aligns across 7 bases. Germline-derived CDR1 and CDR2 are SQVTM and ANQGSEA. J was trimmed by 7 bases and V by 5 bases; bases with no gene match: 4. There are 11 residues in the CDR3. CDR3: CSVSDRVEAFF. The DNA for the CDR3 is TGCAGCGTTTCAGACAGGGTTGAAGCTTTCTTT.

This clonotype has ten or more counts. The V and J genes are TRBV12-3 or TRBV12-4 and TRBJ2-5; D is unclear. Trimming pared 0 bases from V and 0 bases from J, leaving 5 bases between. This CDR3 is built from 14 residues. The DNA of the CDR3 is TGTGCCAGCAGTTTAGCGGTGTACCAAGAGACCCAGTACTTC. Translated: CASSLAVYQETQYF.

This clonotype was counted between two and nine times. As DNA, the CDR3 is TGTGCCAGCAGCCCCCAGGGAGGCACTGAAGCTTTCTTT. It codes for CASSPQGGTEAFF. The V gene is TRBV7-9, the J gene TRBJ1-1; D may be TRBD1 (5 bases). The CDR3 is 13 amino acids. Germline V CDR1 and CDR2: SEHNR, FQNEAQ (reference sequence). Deletions cut 5 bases from V and 4 bases from J, with 11 bases between.

The chain uses TRBV12-3 or TRBV12-4 and TRBJ1-2; 10 nucleotides agree with TRBD1. The J segment lost 8 bases and the V segment lost 2 bases, leaving 11 bases of the junction unmatched. This CDR3 is 16 amino acids long. CDR3 coding DNA: TGTGCCAGCAGTTTAATTGCTGGGACAGGGGTTAAGGGCTACACCTTC. This gives the protein CASSLIAGTGVKGYTF.

In its sample, this clonotype was seen many times. The chain uses TRBV12-5 and TRBJ2-1; 10 nucleotides align to TRBD1. Trimming at V came to 1 base and at J to 4 bases, leaving 4 bases not matched to a gene. CDR3 length: 16 residues. Germline V gives CDR1 LGHNT, CDR2 FRNRAP. CDR3 sequence: CASGLEEDRGYNEQFF. CDR3 nucleotides: TGTGCTAGTGGTTTGGAGGAGGACAGGGGGTACAATGAGCAGTTCTTC. Together with reference TRBV12-5 and TRBJ2-1, the CDR3 gives the full variable domain: DARVTQTPRHKVTEMGQEVTMRCQPILGHNTVFWYRQTMMQGLELLAYFRNRAPLDDSGMPKDRFSAEMPDATLATLKIQPSEPRDSAVYFCASGLEEDRGYNEQFFGPGTRLTVL.

This clonotype has at least ten counts. The chain recombines TRBV20-1 with TRBJ1-4, with D possibly matching TRBD1 (5 bases). V lost 5 bases, J lost 8 bases, and 15 bases lay in between. Germline loops: CDR1 DFQATT, CDR2 SNEGSKA (reference sequence). The CDR3 consists of 13 residues. The CDR3 sequence: CSAPRGGWEKLFF. In DNA, the CDR3 is TGCAGTGCTCCCCGGGGGGGATGGGAAAAACTGTTTTTT.

This clonotype was seen repeatedly, ten times or more. The chain recombines TRBV29-1 with TRBJ1-1; TRBD1 might be the D (5 bases). This CDR3 is built from 16 residues. Per the germline V gene, CDR1 is SQVTM and CDR2 is ANQGSEA. The V end lost 5 bases, the J end lost 8 bases, and 27 bases lay between the germline ends. CDR3 residues: CSVFRPLQRGTPEAFF. DNA for the CDR3: TGCAGCGTTTTTCGCCCCCTGCAACGCGGGACCCCGGAAGCTTTCTTT.

This clonotype was seen many times. V and J are TRBV7-8 and TRBJ1-2; 9 bases align to TRBD1. With V trimmed by 5 bases and J by 4 bases, 2 bases remained unmatched. Germline CDR1 reads SGHVS; CDR2 reads FQNEAQ. The CDR3 spans 13 residues. The CDR3 here is CASSQTGGYGYTF. CDR3 coding DNA: TGTGCCAGCAGCCAGACAGGGGGCTATGGCTACACCTTC.

This clonotype has ten or more counts. This chain uses TRBV29-1 with TRBJ2-1, with 9 positions matching TRBD1. The trim removed 0 bases at V and 2 bases at J, leaving 5 bases unmatched. This CDR3 contains 16 residues. CDR1 SQVTM and CDR2 ANQGSEA come from the germline V gene. CDR3 in DNA: TGCAGCGTTGAAGACAATACAGGGGGCGCCTACAATGAGCAGTTCTTC. Protein sequence: CSVEDNTGGAYNEQFF.